The text below deals with one T cell receptor (beta chain). This entry comes from a study of PD-1 blockade in classical Hodgkin lymphoma. Generated by immunoSEQ multiplex PCR, the TCRdb table keeps only in-frame clones and is missing some. The sample has roughly 12,000 clones, 70% to 90% seen once. Trimming took off 1 base at V and 4 bases at J, with 14 bases between the two ends. This CDR3 spans 16 amino acids. Germline CDR1 SEHNR, CDR2 FQNEAQ (reference sequence). Noted time point: cycle 4 day 1 (C4D1), after more than 5 weeks of nivolumab. Each patient experienced a relapse that followed autologous stem cell transplantation, and brentuximab vedotin exposure varied. Magnetic negative selection isolated CD8+ T cells from thawed PBMCs.

The V call is TRBV7-9, the J call TRBJ1-3; the D is unclear. The TCR originated in a human donor with classical Hodgkin lymphoma. The donor label of this sample is uncertain. This material consisted of CD8+ T cells from blood, taken before the fourth cycle of nivolumab. CDR3 protein: CASSLVRGNAGNTIYF. The CDR3 DNA follows: TGTGCCAGCAGCTTAGTACGAGGGAATGCCGGAAACACCATATATTTT.